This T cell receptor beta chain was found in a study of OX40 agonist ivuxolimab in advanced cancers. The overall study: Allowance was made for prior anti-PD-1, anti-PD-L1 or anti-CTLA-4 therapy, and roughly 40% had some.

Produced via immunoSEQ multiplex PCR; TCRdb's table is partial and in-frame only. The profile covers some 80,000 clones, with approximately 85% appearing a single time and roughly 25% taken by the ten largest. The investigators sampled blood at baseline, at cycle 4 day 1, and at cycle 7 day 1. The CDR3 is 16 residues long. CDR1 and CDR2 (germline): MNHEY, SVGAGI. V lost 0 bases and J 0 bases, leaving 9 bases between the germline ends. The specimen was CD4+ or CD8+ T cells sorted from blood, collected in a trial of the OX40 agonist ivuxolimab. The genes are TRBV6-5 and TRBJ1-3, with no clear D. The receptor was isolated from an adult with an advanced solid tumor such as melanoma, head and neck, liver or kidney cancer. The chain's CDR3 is CASSYSPSDSGNTIYF. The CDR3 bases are TGTGCCAGCAGTTACTCGCCTTCAGACTCTGGAAACACCATATATTTT.